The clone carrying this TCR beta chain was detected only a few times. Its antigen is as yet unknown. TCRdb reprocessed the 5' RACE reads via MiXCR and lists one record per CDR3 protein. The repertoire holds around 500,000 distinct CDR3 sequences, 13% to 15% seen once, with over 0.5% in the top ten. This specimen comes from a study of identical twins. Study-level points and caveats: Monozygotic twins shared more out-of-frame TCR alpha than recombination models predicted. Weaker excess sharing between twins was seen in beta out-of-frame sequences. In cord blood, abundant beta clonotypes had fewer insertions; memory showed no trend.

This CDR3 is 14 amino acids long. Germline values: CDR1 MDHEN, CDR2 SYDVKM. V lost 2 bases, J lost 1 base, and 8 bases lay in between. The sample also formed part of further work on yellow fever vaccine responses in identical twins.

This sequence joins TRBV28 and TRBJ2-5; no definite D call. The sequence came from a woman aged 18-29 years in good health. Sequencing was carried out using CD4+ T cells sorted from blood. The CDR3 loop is CASSLTVIQETQYF. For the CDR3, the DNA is TGTGCCAGCAGTTTAACGGTCATCCAAGAGACCCAGTACTTC.